The rows below give T cell receptor beta chains drawn from one sample of a study of cytomegalovirus exposure and HLA in healthy donors. Profiling relied on immunoSEQ multiplex PCR, and the TCRdb table lists in-frame clones only, not all of them. The sample lists fewer than 150,000 clones; 70% to 80% were seen once. The specimen was PBMCs. The receptors originated from a woman in her thirties or forties in good health and CMV-seropositive. Both conserved end residues are part of each CDR3. The order of the fields is V gene, J gene, CDR3 protein.

>TRBV19|TRBJ2-7
CASSATLAYEQYF
>TRBV5-1|TRBJ2-5
CASSLALGPSSGRVQETQYF
>TRBV11-2|TRBJ2-4
CASSLDHPGAAKNIQYF
>TRBV7-7|TRBJ2-7
CASSPGGVHHEQYF
>TRBV5-6|TRBJ1-5
CASSLWWGQGGQPQHF
>TRBV30|TRBJ2-7
CAWGGELGYEQYF
>TRBV29-1|TRBJ1-3
CSVEVHSGNTIYF
>TRBV6-1|TRBJ2-1
CASTAGLPGDNEQFF
>TRBV5-8|TRBJ1-2
CASSASSGYTF
>TRBV6-1|TRBJ2-6
CASSVRQASSGANVLTF
>TRBV30|TRBJ1-2
CAWSPGVGYTF
>TRBV10-1|TRBJ1-4
CASSDNGVGDEKLFF
>TRBV1|NA
CTSRQCSSASYEQYF
>TRBV15|TRBJ2-7
CATSGDRVFLDEQYF
>TRBV30|TRBJ1-2
CAWRTELKTYGYTF
>TRBV30|TRBJ1-6
CAWGARYIGNSPLHF
>TRBV2|TRBJ1-4
CASSGQGKREKLFF
>TRBV10-3|TRBJ2-3
CASRQGASLNTQYF
>TRBV7-8|TRBJ1-5
CASSSGSGLVNQPQHF
>TRBV10-3|NA
CAIRGGGEQYF
>TRBV29-1|TRBJ1-2
CSVARDYGYTF
>TRBV6-5|TRBJ2-1
CASSSRTRSNEQFF
>TRBV30|TRBJ2-1
CAWTKNRGIGNEQFF
>TRBV7-2|TRBJ1-2
CASSSWGLGTGDGYTF
>TRBV14|TRBJ2-5
CASSQGIIGQETQYF
>TRBV2|TRBJ1-1
CASSSPRVNTEAFF
>TRBV30|TRBJ1-5
CAWSVGTSQPQHF
>TRBV11-2|TRBJ1-6
CASSLDPPSSYNSPLHF
>TRBV2|TRBJ2-1
CASSEGGTRSGHEQFF
>TRBV6-5|TRBJ1-5
CASRLSTGNQPQHF
>TRBV5-6|TRBJ2-3
CASSVLSLDTQYF
>TRBV6-6|TRBJ1-2
CASSPAAGKFYGYTF
>TRBV15|TRBJ2-7
CATSRDFRGEQYF
>TRBV4-3|TRBJ1-1
CASSQDRAGEIEAFF
>TRBV19|TRBJ1-3
CASSGRVGGISGNTIYF
>TRBV7-2|TRBJ1-2
CASSTNAGTGAGYTF
>TRBV6-5|TRBJ2-7
CASRSAVYEQYF
>TRBV5-1|TRBJ2-2
CASSLEAAGELFF
>TRBV7-3|TRBJ2-1
CASSLMPSGGREQFF
>TRBV9|TRBJ2-2
CASTRQASNTGELFF
>TRBV19|TRBJ1-5
CASSGREGGNQPQHF
>TRBV29-1|TRBJ1-2
CSVEERGHGYTF
>TRBV5-6|TRBJ2-5
CASSHRGWYQETQYF
>TRBV18|TRBJ2-1
CASSKPRGLSSYNEQFF
>TRBV4-1|TRBJ2-3
CASRPIGQGFRDTQYF
>TRBV7-3|TRBJ2-1
CASSLTASGGWAYNEQFF
>TRBV6-1|TRBJ2-7
CASSEDGLQGIYEQYF
>TRBV11-2|TRBJ2-3
CASSLQAHTQYF
>TRBV5-1|TRBJ1-6
CASSDTGNHNSPLHF
>TRBV7-2|TRBJ2-3
CASPQGAGDTQYF
>TRBV14|TRBJ1-6
CASSQAGPGWAPLHF
>TRBV11-3|TRBJ2-3
CASSLGRYSTDTQYF
>TRBV5-8|TRBJ1-2
CASSPNSGLYGYTF
>TRBV6-5|TRBJ2-2
CASSSRGADAGELFF
>TRBV9|TRBJ1-6
CASDIYQAGLNSPLHF
>TRBV29-1|TRBJ1-2
CSVDGQGAYGYTF
>TRBV10-2|TRBJ2-7
CASVGGSSYEQYF
>TRBV5-1|TRBJ2-6
CASSLEQGYGANVLTF
>TRBV9|TRBJ2-1
CASSVTPASRGYNEQFF
>TRBV10-3|TRBJ2-7
CAIRGTGATYEQYF